The 29 T cell receptor beta chains in this list originate from one sample, sequenced in a study of T cells after yellow fever vaccination. In TCRdb, the 5' RACE reads were re-called with MiXCR into one record per CDR3 protein. This table holds some 150,000 distinct CDR3 sequences, approximately 10% found once. The sample was CD8+ T cells sorted from PBMCs, taken 15 days after the yellow fever booster vaccination. The receptors shown here come from a man aged 18 to 35 who received the YFV17D yellow fever vaccine.

This chain links TRBV7-9 with TRBJ2-3; D gene unclear. This CDR3 has 12 amino acids. Germline lookup yields CDR1 SEHNR and CDR2 FQNEAQ (reference sequence). Deletions cut 5 bases from V and 6 bases from J, with 9 bases between. The CDR3 region is CASSLGVDTQYF. Written as DNA, the CDR3 is TGTGCCAGCAGCCTGGGCGTTGATACGCAGTATTTT.

The chain couples TRBV6-2 or TRBV6-3 to TRBJ2-5, with 9 bases fitting TRBD1. Germline V gene data show CDR1 as MNHEY and CDR2 as SVGEGT. This CDR3 is 15 amino acids long. Trimming cost V 7 bases and J 2 bases; bases outside gene matches: 8. The CDR3 DNA reads TGTGCCAGCAACCTACAGGGGGCACCGCAAGAGACCCAGTACTTC. This translates into CASNLQGAPQETQYF.

In its sample, this clonotype was seen many times. The rearrangement uses TRBV4-1 and TRBJ1-2; a weak D match, TRBD1 (5 bases). Germline loops: CDR1 MGHRA, CDR2 YSYEKL. The CDR3 consists of 15 residues. Trimming left V 0 bases short and J 3 bases short, with 11 bases between. CDR3 in DNA: TGCGCCAGCAGCCAAGATGCCAGGGAAGACTATGGCTACACCTTC. Translation gives CASSQDAREDYGYTF.

The chain combines TRBV11-2 with TRBJ2-2; D gene unclear. The length of the CDR3 is 13 residues. Trimming took 0 bases from V and 7 from J, leaving 6 bases between them. Germline CDR1 reads SGHAT; CDR2 reads FQNNGV. The CDR3 loop reads CASSLEEDGELFF. Written as DNA, the CDR3 is TGTGCCAGCAGCTTAGAAGAAGACGGGGAGCTGTTTTTT.

This clonotype was picked up a small number of times. This sequence joins TRBV12-3 or TRBV12-4 and TRBJ2-2; D is unresolved. V was cut by 6 bases and J by 6 bases, with 8 bases left in between. The CDR3 consists of 12 residues. The CDR3 loop is CASRRTSGELFF. CDR3 coding DNA: TGTGCCAGCAGACGGACCTCCGGGGAGCTGTTTTTT.

The CDR3 DNA reads TGTGCCAGCAGTTTCATGTGGACGAACACCGGGGAGCTGTTTTTT. This sequence encodes CASSFMWTNTGELFF. The V gene is TRBV27, the J gene TRBJ2-2; D uncertain. Germline V gives CDR1 MNHEY, CDR2 SMNVEV (reference sequence). Deletions cut 3 bases from V and 0 bases from J, with 8 bases between. The CDR3 covers 15 residues.

J is TRBJ2-2 and V is TRBV6-2 or TRBV6-3; D gene ambiguous. In germline, CDR1 is MNHEY, CDR2 SVGEGT. Trimming took 7 bases from V and 6 from J, leaving 12 bases between them. CDR3 length equals 13 residues. For the CDR3, the DNA is TGTGCCAGCAAGATCCCCGATCCCGGGGAGCTGTTTTTT. Translated: CASKIPDPGELFF.

CDR3 nucleotides: TGCAGTGCTACTTCATACACCCTGACCGAGCTCGGCTACGAGCAGTACTTC. Translation gives CSATSYTLTELGYEQYF. The V gene is TRBV20-1, the J gene TRBJ2-7; D unresolved. V lost 4 bases to trimming and J lost 3 bases, with 25 bases between them. CDR3 length equals 17 residues. Germline V lookup: CDR1 DFQATT, CDR2 SNEGSKA (reference sequence).

This clonotype was counted only a few times. V gene TRBV4-3 combines with J gene TRBJ2-7; TRBD1 matches at 7 bases. The germline gives CDR1 LGHNA, CDR2 YSLEER. V dropped 2 bases and J dropped 2; count of bases not matched to a gene: 6. CDR3 length equals 15 residues. For the CDR3, the DNA is TGCGCCAGCAGCCAATCAATAGGGACAGCCTACGAGCAGTACTTC. It specifies CASSQSIGTAYEQYF.

This clonotype was detected a few times. This chain joins TRBV7-3 and TRBJ2-6, with 7 bases fitting TRBD2. Trimming removed 8 bases from V and 1 base from J; junction bases left unmatched: 11. CDR3 length: 17 amino acids. CDR1 SGHTA and CDR2 FQGTGA come from the germline V gene. The CDR3 sequence: CASESGGSMSGANVLTF. CDR3 nucleotides: TGTGCCAGCGAGTCCGGGGGGTCCATGTCTGGGGCCAACGTCCTGACTTTC.

The gene calls are TRBV7-9 and TRBJ2-5; D is unclear. CDR1 is SEHNR, CDR2 FQNEAQ, per germline (reference sequence). V lost 7 bases, J lost 2 bases, and 14 bases lay in between. CDR3 size: 14 residues. This chain's CDR3 is CASKSKQGQETQYF. In nucleotides, the CDR3 is TGTGCCAGCAAATCTAAGCAAGGGCAAGAGACCCAGTACTTC.

This clonotype was seen a handful of times. The rearrangement uses TRBV28 and TRBJ2-1; D may correspond to TRBD1 or TRBD2 (5 bases each). The germline gives CDR1 MDHEN, CDR2 SYDVKM. The CDR3 sequence is 16 residues long. Trimming took 2 bases from V and 7 from J, leaving 18 bases between them. CDR3 nucleotides: TGTGCCAGCAGTTTAAAGGGGACCGGACACCAGAATGAGCAGTTCTTC. Translation gives CASSLKGTGHQNEQFF.

This chain uses TRBV4-1 with TRBJ2-5, with 7 bases identical to TRBD2. CDR3 size: 15 residues. Germline V lookup: CDR1 MGHRA, CDR2 YSYEKL. Trimming took 2 bases from V and 2 from J; bases not matched to a gene: 5. The CDR3 spells CASSQRTSVQETQYF. The CDR3 DNA reads TGCGCCAGCAGCCAACGAACTAGCGTACAAGAGACCCAGTACTTC.

The chain combines TRBV4-3 with TRBJ1-5, with D perhaps matching TRBD1 (6 bases). The germline V gene has CDR1 LGHNA and CDR2 YSLEER. The CDR3 runs to 16 residues. The V end was cut by 0 bases, the J end by 7 bases, with 16 bases between. The CDR3 region has the DNA TGCGCCAGCAGCCAAGATTCGCAGGGGCATGGGCAGCCCCAGCATTTT. As protein: CASSQDSQGHGQPQHF.

This clonotype was seen ten or more times. This chain uses TRBV4-1 with TRBJ2-3, with no clear D. Trimming stripped 1 base from V and 6 bases from J, with 17 bases between. The CDR3 spans 16 residues. Germline CDR1 reads MGHRA; CDR2 reads YSYEKL. The CDR3 region is CASSQAVTRPIDTQYF. Here the CDR3 DNA reads TGCGCCAGCAGCCAAGCAGTGACCCGACCCATTGATACGCAGTATTTT.

This clonotype was recorded a few times. This chain connects TRBV9 to TRBJ2-3; TRBD2 matches 11 bases. CDR1 is SGDLS and CDR2 is YYNGEE in the germline V gene. The CDR3 spans 17 residues. V dropped 3 bases and J dropped 2; count of bases not matched to a gene: 8. Here the CDR3 reads CASSDDPGLADTDTQYF. The CDR3 bases are TGTGCCAGCAGCGATGATCCGGGACTAGCGGACACAGATACGCAGTATTTT. Full variable domain (outside the CDR3, taken from reference TRBV9 and TRBJ2-3): DSGVTQTPKHLITATGQRVTLRCSPRSGDLSVYWYQQSLDQGLQFLIQYYNGEERAKGNILERFSAQQFPDLHSELNLSSLELGDSALYFCASSDDPGLADTDTQYFGPGTRLTVL.

The V gene is TRBV6-5, the J gene TRBJ1-6; 7 nucleotides match TRBD1. In germline, CDR1 is MNHEY, CDR2 SVGAGI. The trim removed 6 bases at V and 3 bases at J, leaving 5 bases unmatched. This CDR3 has 15 residues. The CDR3 bases are TGTGCCAGCAGAAACCGGGACAGCTATAATTCACCCCTCCACTTT. Translation: CASRNRDSYNSPLHF.

This clonotype turned up a few times. The chain is built from TRBV12-3 or TRBV12-4 and TRBJ2-3; TRBD1 is a possible D gene (5 bases). The CDR3 sequence is 15 residues long. V lost 5 bases and J lost 2, with 14 bases in between. The CDR3 loop is CASSPIGAYTDTQYF. CDR3 DNA sequence: TGTGCCAGCAGTCCGATAGGGGCCTACACAGATACGCAGTATTTT.

The chain combines TRBV7-9 with TRBJ2-3, with 7 positions matching TRBD2. Per the germline V gene, CDR1 is SEHNR and CDR2 is FQNEAQ (reference sequence). The CDR3 spans 15 residues. V lost 5 bases and J lost 0; bases outside the gene matches: 5. CDR3: CASSLRGESTDTQYF. In DNA form, the CDR3 reads TGTGCCAGCAGCCTTCGGGGGGAAAGCACAGATACGCAGTATTTT.

This clonotype was recorded a few times. The chain carries TRBV18 and TRBJ2-7; 8 nucleotides line up with TRBD1. With V trimmed by 6 bases and J by 2 bases, 6 bases remained unmatched. Germline V CDR1 and CDR2: KGHSH, LQKENI. The CDR3 is made up of 14 amino acids. This CDR3 reads CASSAGTGTYEQYV. Written as DNA, the CDR3 is TGTGCCAGCTCCGCCGGGACAGGAACCTACGAGCAGTACGTC.

This clonotype was observed at least ten times. The rearrangement links TRBV19 to TRBJ1-2; the match to TRBD1 covers 7 bases. V lost 8 bases to trimming and J lost 4 bases; unmatched junction nucleotides: 7. Germline CDR1 reads LNHDA; CDR2 reads SQIVND (reference sequence). The CDR3 is made up of 13 amino acids. This CDR3 is CASYTGTAYGYTF. The CDR3 DNA sequence: TGTGCCAGTTACACCGGGACAGCCTATGGCTACACCTTC.

This clonotype was counted a few times. This chain connects TRBV4-3 to TRBJ1-2; D possibly corresponds to TRBD1 (5 bases). V was shortened by 6 bases and J by 4 bases, with 15 bases between the two germline ends. The CDR3 consists of 14 residues. Germline lookup yields CDR1 LGHNA and CDR2 YSLEER. The CDR3 DNA reads as TGCGCCAGCAGACCGGACACGTTCTTCTATGGCTACACCTTC. Protein sequence: CASRPDTFFYGYTF.

This clonotype showed up just a few times. The chain carries TRBV4-3 and TRBJ1-1; possibly TRBD1 for D (5 bases). CDR1 is LGHNA, CDR2 YSLEER, per germline. Trimming removed 0 bases from V and 4 bases from J, with 12 bases in between. CDR3 length: 15 residues. The CDR3 loop is CASSQDLVGVTEAFF. The CDR3 coding sequence is TGCGCCAGCAGCCAAGATCTTGTGGGGGTCACTGAAGCTTTCTTT.

This clonotype was seen more than once but under ten times. The V gene is TRBV6-2 or TRBV6-3, the J gene TRBJ2-5; 11 bases fit TRBD2. Germline assignment: CDR1 MNHEY and CDR2 SVGEGT. This CDR3 spans 14 amino acids. Trimming at V came to 8 bases and at J to 3 bases, leaving 5 bases not matched to a gene. The CDR3 loop reads CASGKLAGEETQYF. Here the CDR3 DNA reads TGTGCCAGCGGTAAACTAGCGGGGGAAGAGACCCAGTACTTC.

This clonotype was picked up a small number of times. The rearrangement uses TRBV27 and TRBJ1-1; a possible D gene is TRBD1 (5 bases). Germline CDR1 MNHEY, CDR2 SMNVEV (reference sequence). Trimming removed 6 bases from V and 2 bases from J, with 10 bases in between. CDR3 length equals 13 residues. Here the CDR3 reads CASRARGNTEAFF. The CDR3 DNA follows: TGTGCCAGCAGAGCCCGGGGCAACACTGAAGCTTTCTTT.

This clonotype counts as medium-sized (0.01 to 0.1%). The chain carries TRBV7-7 and TRBJ2-5; TRBD1 matches 7 bases. This CDR3 has 15 amino acids. Germline trimming cut 2 bases from V and 1 base from J; bases unmatched to any gene: 4. Germline V CDR1 and CDR2: SSHAT, FNYEAQ (reference sequence). The CDR3 DNA reads as TGTGCCAGCAGCTTAAATAGGGGGCCCCAAGAGACCCAGTACTTC. It encodes CASSLNRGPQETQYF.

This clonotype was picked up many times. V and J are TRBV9 and TRBJ2-1; no reliable D call. CDR1 and CDR2 from the germline V gene are SGDLS and YYNGEE. V was pared by 1 base and J by 1 base, with 6 bases between. The length of the CDR3 is 14 residues. The CDR3 coding sequence is TGTGCCAGCAGCGTAAAAGGTTCCTACAATGAGCAGTTCTTC. Translation gives CASSVKGSYNEQFF.

The chain joins TRBV6-5 to TRBJ1-2, with 9 bases aligning to TRBD1. There are 15 residues in the CDR3. Germline assignment: CDR1 MNHEY and CDR2 SVGAGI. Germline trimming cut 2 bases from V and 6 bases from J; bases unmatched to any gene: 7. The CDR3 sequence: CASSYQGQGLNGYTF. CDR3 DNA sequence: TGTGCCAGCAGTTACCAAGGACAGGGGCTGAATGGCTACACCTTC.

The sample holds a few counts of this clonotype. The V gene is TRBV18, the J gene TRBJ2-1, with a possible D match to TRBD1 (6 bases). Germline values: CDR1 KGHSH, CDR2 LQKENI. Trimming pared 6 bases from V and 12 bases from J, leaving 15 bases between. The CDR3 has 12 residues. The CDR3 nucleotides read TGTGCCAGCTCCACCGGGACAAAGATGCAGTTCTTC. It yields the protein CASSTGTKMQFF. The complete variable domain, with remaining parts taken from reference TRBV18 and TRBJ2-1, reads NAGVMQNPRHLVRRRGQEARLRCSPMKGHSHVYWYRQLPEEGLKFMVYLQKENIIDESGMPKERFSAEFPKEGPSILRIQQVVRGDSAAYFCASSTGTKMQFFGPGTRLTVL.